This is a list of T cell receptor beta chains from one sample in a study of shared clonotypes between healthy human individuals. Assay used: immunoSEQ multiplex PCR; TCRdb lists only in-frame clones, some missing. The data contain more than 1,200,000 clones, approximately 98.5% of them singletons. Material: naive CD4+ T cells sorted from blood. Receptor source: a man aged 25 to 40 in good health. Both conserved end residues are part of each CDR3. The D gene is left open where the match is weak. Not every row has a clone size; where given, it reads once, few, many or a size class.

cdr3_aa cdr3_nt clone_size d_call j_call v_call
CASSLNPRLPSTDTQYF TGTGCCAGCAGCTTAAACCCCAGGCTACCTAGCACAGATACGCAGTATTTT once - TRBJ2-3 TRBV7-9
CASSPDRGLAVREGQYF TGTGCCAGCAGCCCAGATAGGGGACTAGCGGTAAGAGAAGGCCAGTACTTC - TRBD2 TRBJ2-5 TRBV7-9
CASSRTGNQPQHF TGTGCCAGCAGTAGGACAGGGAATCAGCCCCAGCATTTT - TRBD1 TRBJ1-5 TRBV6-5
CASSRTGGGYGYTF TGTGCCAGCAGCAGGACAGGGGGAGGTTATGGCTACACCTTC - TRBD1 TRBJ1-2 TRBV5-4
CASSQPSYGYTF TGTGCCAGCAGCCAACCTTCCTATGGCTACACCTTC - - TRBJ1-2 TRBV9
CASSLGISGRAYPLEQYF TGTGCCAGCAGCTTAGGGATCAGCGGGAGGGCTTACCCCCTCGAGCAGTACTTC - TRBD2 TRBJ2-7 TRBV7-8
CASSLAPSGSYEQYF TGTGCCAGCAGCTTGGCGCCTAGCGGGAGCTACGAGCAGTACTTC - TRBD2 TRBJ2-7 TRBV5-5
CAVSQAASLGEKLFF TGTGCCGTGTCACAGGCGGCTTCATTAGGTGAAAAACTGTTTTTT once - TRBJ1-4 TRBV28
CASSLRTSPYEQYF TGTGCCAGCAGCCTGAGGACTAGTCCCTACGAGCAGTACTTC - TRBD2 TRBJ2-7 TRBV16
CASSQDYGATQYF TGTGCCAGCAGCCAAGATTACGGGGCAACGCAGTATTTT - - TRBJ2-3 TRBV14
CASSLAAFPDTAYEQYF TGTGCCAGCAGCTTGGCTGCCTTCCCCGACACGGCCTACGAGCAGTACTTC few - TRBJ2-7 TRBV5-5
CASSVVSSGSLGELFF TGTGCCAGCAGCGTAGTGTCTAGCGGGAGTTTGGGGGAGCTGTTTTTT - TRBD2 TRBJ2-2 TRBV9
CASSLSVAGAGGTQYF TGTGCCAGCAGCTTAAGTGTGGCGGGGGCCGGAGGGACCCAGTACTTC - - TRBJ2-5 TRBV7-3
CASSFGGNQPQHF TGTGCCAGCAGTTTTGGTGGCAATCAGCCCCAGCATTTT - - TRBJ1-5 TRBV28
CASSLWTSGGGELFF TGTGCCAGCTCCCTTTGGACTAGCGGGGGCGGGGAGCTGTTTTTT once TRBD2 TRBJ2-2 TRBV6-5
CASSILWENGKETQYF TGTGCCAGTAGTATTCTCTGGGAAAATGGAAAAGAGACCCAGTACTTC - - TRBJ2-5 TRBV19
CAISVLAGYEQYF TGTGCCATCAGTGTTTTAGCGGGCTACGAGCAGTACTTC - TRBD2 TRBJ2-7 TRBV10-3
CAISDAGVNQPQHF TGTGCCATCTCGGATGCGGGGGTCAATCAGCCCCAGCATTTT few - TRBJ1-5 TRBV10-3
CASSWDRVYEQYF TGTGCCAGCAGCTGGGACAGGGTCTACGAGCAGTACTTC once TRBD1 TRBJ2-7 TRBV6-1
CSVGAGNSGSGYTF TGCAGCGTTGGAGCGGGCAACTCAGGGTCTGGCTACACCTTC - - TRBJ1-2 TRBV29-1
CASSASSLVGSGSSYEQYF TGTGCCAGCAGCGCCTCCTCATTGGTAGGTAGCGGGAGCTCCTACGAGCAGTACTTC - TRBD2 TRBJ2-7 TRBV11-2
CASRDRSVETQYF TGTGCCAGTAGAGACAGGTCGGTGGAGACCCAGTACTTC - - TRBJ2-5 TRBV19
CASSQGGVEFF TGTGCCAGCAGTCAGGGGGGTGTGGAGTTCTTC - - TRBJ2-1 TRBV6-6
CAWIRKDRVSTDTQYF TGTGCCTGGATTCGTAAGGACAGGGTCTCCACAGATACGCAGTATTTT - TRBD1 TRBJ2-3 TRBV30
CASSPGLAGVGYEQYF TGTGCCAGCAGCCCCGGACTAGCGGGAGTTGGTTACGAGCAGTACTTC - TRBD2 TRBJ2-7 TRBV11-2
CASSLMTRIGVEQFF TGTGCCAGCAGCTTAATGACCAGGATCGGGGTAGAGCAGTTCTTC - - TRBJ2-1 TRBV7-8
CASSYSMIGSSYEQYF TGTGCCAGCAGTTACTCGATGATAGGCAGCTCCTACGAGCAGTACTTC - - TRBJ2-7 TRBV6-5
CSVDAKTGGNEQFF TGCAGCGTTGACGCTAAGACGGGAGGGAATGAGCAGTTCTTC - TRBD2 TRBJ2-1 TRBV29-1
CASSHGEYEQFF TGTGCCAGCAGCCACGGAGAGTATGAGCAGTTCTTC - - TRBJ2-1 TRBV7-2
CASSLISAGGYEQYF TGTGCCAGCAGTTTAATCTCTGCGGGAGGGTACGAGCAGTACTTC - TRBD2 TRBJ2-7 TRBV28
CASSRGTSGGNTDTQYF TGCGCCAGCAGCCGTGGGACTAGCGGGGGCAACACAGATACGCAGTATTTT - TRBD2 TRBJ2-3 TRBV5-1
CASSLKGQGDIQYF TGTGCCAGCAGCTTGAAGGGACAGGGGGACATTCAGTACTTC - TRBD1 TRBJ2-4 TRBV5-4
CASSLHGRSYNEQFF TGTGCCAGCAGTTTACATGGGAGGTCCTACAATGAGCAGTTCTTC - - TRBJ2-1 TRBV28
CASSPGPLARGLGQPQHF TGTGCCAGCTCACCAGGTCCCCTCGCCAGGGGGCTTGGTCAGCCCCAGCATTTT once TRBD1 TRBJ1-5 TRBV18
CASSLGLAGDSSYEQYF TGTGCCAGCAGCCTCGGACTAGCGGGAGACTCCTCCTACGAGCAGTACTTC - TRBD2 TRBJ2-7 TRBV7-6
CASSPLQGSTDTQYF TGCGCCAGCAGCCCACTGCAGGGTAGCACAGATACGCAGTATTTT - - TRBJ2-3 TRBV5-1
CASSPGGADTQYF TGCGCCAGCAGCCCGGGGGGCGCAGATACGCAGTATTTT - - TRBJ2-3 TRBV5-1
CATSLQGAQNEQFF TGCGCCACCTCACTCCAGGGGGCGCAAAATGAGCAGTTCTTC - TRBD1 TRBJ2-1 TRBV10-2
CASSYLAGGRGVGTQYF TGTGCCAGCAGCTACCTAGCGGGAGGACGGGGAGTTGGGACCCAGTACTTC once TRBD2 TRBJ2-5 TRBV7-2
CASRPRDIVSGELFF TGTGCCAGCAGACCCCGGGACATAGTTAGCGGGGAGCTGTTTTTT - - TRBJ2-2 TRBV6-1
CASSATGHAVYGYTF TGTGCCAGCAGCGCGACAGGACATGCGGTATATGGCTACACCTTC - - TRBJ1-2 TRBV9
CASSEWTLGTQYF TGTGCCAGCAGTGAATGGACCCTCGGGACGCAGTATTTT - - TRBJ2-3 TRBV6-1
CASSLRFRGGNTIYF TGTGCCAGCAGCTTACGTTTCCGGGGAGGAAACACCATATATTTT - - TRBJ1-3 TRBV7-2
CAISESRTGELFF TGTGCCATCAGTGAGTCCCGGACCGGGGAGCTGTTTTTT once - TRBJ2-2 TRBV10-3
CASSQDDSRYEQYF TGCGCCAGCAGCCAAGATGACAGTAGGTACGAGCAGTACTTC - - TRBJ2-7 TRBV4-1
CASSLLAGSGETQYF TGTGCCAGCAGCTTACTAGCGGGAAGTGGAGAGACCCAGTACTTC - TRBD2 TRBJ2-5 TRBV7-9
CASSVDSLNTEAFF TGTGCCAGCAGCGTAGACAGTCTGAACACTGAAGCTTTCTTT - - TRBJ1-1 TRBV9
CATSRDVEGANSEAFF TGTGCCACCAGCAGAGATGTTGAGGGGGCGAACTCTGAAGCTTTCTTT - TRBD1 TRBJ1-1 TRBV15
CASSVGTTSRADTQYF TGTGCCAGCAGTGTAGGGACAACCTCACGAGCAGATACGCAGTATTTT - - TRBJ2-3 TRBV6-1
CASSPAPGGKEQFF TGTGCCAGCAGTCCGGCGCCAGGGGGTAAAGAGCAGTTCTTC - TRBD1 TRBJ2-1 TRBV5-4
CASSKRQGATEAFF TGTGCCAGCAGTAAGCGACAGGGGGCGACTGAAGCTTTCTTT - TRBD1 TRBJ1-1 TRBV6-1
CASSMALALQETQYF TGTGCCAGTAGTATGGCTCTAGCGCTCCAAGAGACCCAGTACTTC - - TRBJ2-5 TRBV19
CASSAVLATTGELFF TGTGCCAGCAGTGCAGTACTAGCGACCACCGGGGAGCTGTTTTTT - TRBD2 TRBJ2-2 TRBV2
CASGVNRLYEQYF TGCGCCAGCGGGGTCAATAGGCTCTACGAGCAGTACTTC - - TRBJ2-7 TRBV5-1